This T cell receptor (beta chain) was profiled in a study of CD8 T cells in Susac syndrome. At the level of the study: Intravenous immunoglobulin alone or corticosteroids were being given to patients with Susac syndrome at blood draw, unless they were therapy-naive.

CD8+ and CD4+ blood T cells underwent TCR beta sequencing. The germline CDR1 and CDR2 sequences are SQVTM and ANQGSEA. V lost 7 bases and J 5 bases, leaving 8 bases between the germline ends. CDR3 length equals 10 residues. Study-level findings and limits: The number of Susac-specific public clones found was approximately 17 in total CD8+ repertoires and a few in CD8+ TEMRA repertoires. The study conceded that relatively few individuals underwent its TCR sequencing and HLA analysis.

Reverse transcription of roughly 0.5 to 1 ug RNA was carried out with random hexamers. TCRdb re-called the immunoSEQ multiplex PCR reads through MiXCR, storing one row per CDR3 protein. This table has 120,000 or so distinct CDR3 sequences, roughly 94% appearing once. A note on this clonotype: Its specificity is unknown.

Material: CD8+ T cells from PBMCs. This rearrangement joins TRBV29-1 to TRBJ1-1; maybe TRBD1 (5 bases). This sequence originates from a human donor with Susac syndrome. DNA for the CDR3: TGCAGCGACGACAGTACTGAAGCTTTCTTT. Its protein is CSDDSTEAFF.